Listed below are T cell receptor beta chains from one sample, sequenced in a study of CD8+CD57+ T cells in acquired aplastic anemia. TCRdb analysed the reads with MiXCR anew, one entry per CDR3 protein. Among about 200,000 distinct CDR3 sequences listed, roughly two thirds were seen once. Sequences were obtained from sorted CD4+, CD8+, or CD8+CD57+ T cells (not recorded which) from PBMCs. The receptors stem from a human donor with aplastic anemia. CDR3s include the opening cysteine and the closing phenylalanine or tryptophan. A D gene is named only where the DNA matches it firmly. For some rows the clone size is stated as once, few or many, or as a class when expanded; others skip it.

V gene	D gene	J gene	clone size	CDR3 DNA	CDR3 protein
TRBV9	-	TRBJ1-3	-	TGTGCCAGCAGCGCATCAGGCGCTGGAAACACCATATATTTT	CASSASGAGNTIYF
TRBV9	-	TRBJ1-3	-	TGTGCCAGCAGCGTAGACGTTGGTCCTGGAAACACCATATATTTT	CASSVDVGPGNTIYF
TRBV20-1	-	TRBJ1-1	-	TGCAGTGCTTCCCAGGGTATGGGGCCGGGGGCTGAAGCTTTCTTT	CSASQGMGPGAEAFF
TRBV9	-	TRBJ2-3	-	TGTGCCAGCAGCGTGATGGTAATATCCACAGATACGCAGTATTTT	CASSVMVISTDTQYF
TRBV12-3/TRBV12-4	-	TRBJ2-7	few	TGTGCCAGCAGCCAACAAGGCGGCGGGCACGAGCAGTACTTC	CASSQQGGGHEQYF
TRBV6-6	-	TRBJ1-5	-	TGTGCCAGCACTTACCAGGGGAACCATCAGCCCCAGCATTTT	CASTYQGNHQPQHF
TRBV20-1	TRBD2	TRBJ2-5	-	TGCAGTGCTGAGACTAGCGGGAGGGCCAGTGAGACCCAGTACTTC	CSAETSGRASETQYF
TRBV5-8	TRBD1	TRBJ2-7	many	TGTGCCAGCAGCTTAGGGGACAGCCCTTCTGAGGAGCAGTACTTC	CASSLGDSPSEEQYF
TRBV2	-	TRBJ2-3	-	TGTGCCAGCGTCAGACCGTTTAGCACAGATACGCAGTATTTT	CASVRPFSTDTQYF
TRBV19	-	TRBJ1-5	-	TGTGCCAGTAGACCAGACCACAGGGTAAGCAATCAGCCCCAGCATTTT	CASRPDHRVSNQPQHF
TRBV9	-	TRBJ2-6	-	TGTGCCAGCAGCGTAGAAAGGGTCCCCCACTCTGGGGCCAACGTCCTGACTTTC	CASSVERVPHSGANVLTF
TRBV7-9	-	TRBJ2-5	few	TGTGCCAGCAGCTCAGCCGGCACCAGGGACGGGACCCAGTACTTC	CASSSAGTRDGTQYF
TRBV7-9	TRBD2	TRBJ2-1	once	TGTGCCAGCAGCTTACCACTAGCGGGGGCAACGTACGGTGAGCAGTTCTTC	CASSLPLAGATYGEQFF
TRBV10-3	-	TRBJ1-2	-	TGTGCCATCAGTGAAGGTACAAACTATGGCTACACCTTC	CAISEGTNYGYTF
TRBV9	-	TRBJ1-4	few	TGTGCCAGCAGCGTAGACTCAAGAAGGGATGGAGAAAAACTGTTTTTT	CASSVDSRRDGEKLFF
TRBV5-1	-	TRBJ1-1	many	TGCGCCAGCAGCTTGGCTGGTGAAGCTTTCTTT	CASSLAGEAFF
TRBV9	TRBD2	TRBJ2-7	-	TGTGCCAGCTCCCGGACTAGCGGGGTTACCTACGAGCAGTACTTC	CASSRTSGVTYEQYF
TRBV7-8	TRBD1	TRBJ1-2	-	TGTGCCAGCAGCTTAGACGGCAGGGGGTTTTATGGCTACACCTTC	CASSLDGRGFYGYTF
TRBV7-9	TRBD1	TRBJ1-5	-	TGTGCCAGCAGCCATTTGGGACAGACTAATCAGCCCCAGCATTTT	CASSHLGQTNQPQHF
TRBV6-5	-	TRBJ2-1	-	TGTGCCAGCAGTTCCCTCCCCCAGGGAGGTGAGCAGTTCTTC	CASSSLPQGGEQFF
TRBV20-1	TRBD1	TRBJ2-7	-	TGCAGTGCTAGGGGGGACAGGGTCTACGAGCAGTACTTC	CSARGDRVYEQYF